This T cell receptor (beta chain) emerged from a study of immune cell composition in non-small cell lung cancer. This CDR3 region has 16 residues. V trimming: 2 bases; J trimming: 7 bases; junction bases outside the gene matches: 11. In germline, CDR1 is SGHDT, CDR2 YYEEEE. Normal lung was taken at the farthest possible site, at least 3 cm from tumour. Sequenced by immunoSEQ multiplex PCR; TCRdb stores in-frame clones only, minus some. The sample comprises approximately 1,800 clones, over 75% of which are singletons, and roughly 22% rests with the top ten. This receptor was identified in a human donor with non-small cell lung cancer. The sample consisted of non-adjacent lung tissue. The gene calls are TRBV5-6 and TRBJ2-1; TRBD2 matches 8 bases. CDR3 sequence reads: CASSFPRGGRRNEQFF. The CDR3 region has the DNA TGTGCCAGCAGCTTTCCGCGGGGCGGGAGGAGGAATGAGCAGTTCTTC.